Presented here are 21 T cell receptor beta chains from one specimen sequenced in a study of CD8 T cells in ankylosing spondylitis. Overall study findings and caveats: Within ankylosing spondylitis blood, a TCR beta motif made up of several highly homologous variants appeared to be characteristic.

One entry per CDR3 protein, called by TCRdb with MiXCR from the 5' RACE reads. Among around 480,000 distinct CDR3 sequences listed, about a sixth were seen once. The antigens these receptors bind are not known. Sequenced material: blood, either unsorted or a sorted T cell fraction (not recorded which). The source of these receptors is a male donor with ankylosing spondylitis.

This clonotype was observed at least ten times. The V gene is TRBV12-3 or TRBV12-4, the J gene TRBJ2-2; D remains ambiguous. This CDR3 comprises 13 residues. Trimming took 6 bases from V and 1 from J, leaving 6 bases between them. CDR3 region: CASRGKNTGELFF. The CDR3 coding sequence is TGTGCCAGCAGGGGCAAGAACACCGGGGAGCTGTTTTTT.

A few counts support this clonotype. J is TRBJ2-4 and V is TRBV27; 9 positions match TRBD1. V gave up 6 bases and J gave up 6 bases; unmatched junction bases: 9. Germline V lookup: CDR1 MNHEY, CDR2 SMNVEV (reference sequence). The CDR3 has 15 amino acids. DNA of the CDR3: TGTGCCAGCAGACCCTCCGGGACAGGGACAAACATTCAGTACTTC. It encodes CASRPSGTGTNIQYF.

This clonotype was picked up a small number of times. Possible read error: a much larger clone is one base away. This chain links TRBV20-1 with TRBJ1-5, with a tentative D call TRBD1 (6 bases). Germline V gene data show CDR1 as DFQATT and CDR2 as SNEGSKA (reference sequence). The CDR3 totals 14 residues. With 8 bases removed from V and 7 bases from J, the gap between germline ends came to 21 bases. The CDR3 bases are TGCAGTACCCGAAAGGGAGGGGGAAACCAGCCCCAGCATTTT. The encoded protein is CSTRKGGGNQPQHF.

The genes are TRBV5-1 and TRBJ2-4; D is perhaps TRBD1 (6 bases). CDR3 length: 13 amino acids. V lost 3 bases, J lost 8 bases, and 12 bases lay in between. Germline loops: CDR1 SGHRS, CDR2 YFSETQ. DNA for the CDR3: TGCGCCAGCAGCTCCAGGGGCCTGGACATTCAGTACTTC. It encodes CASSSRGLDIQYF.

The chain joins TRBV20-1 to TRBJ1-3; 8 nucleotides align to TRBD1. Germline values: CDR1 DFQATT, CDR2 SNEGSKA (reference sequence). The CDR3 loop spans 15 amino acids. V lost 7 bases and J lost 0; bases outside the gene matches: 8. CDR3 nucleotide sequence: TGCAGTGATACGGACAGGGCCTACTCTGGAAACACCATATATTTT. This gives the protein CSDTDRAYSGNTIYF.

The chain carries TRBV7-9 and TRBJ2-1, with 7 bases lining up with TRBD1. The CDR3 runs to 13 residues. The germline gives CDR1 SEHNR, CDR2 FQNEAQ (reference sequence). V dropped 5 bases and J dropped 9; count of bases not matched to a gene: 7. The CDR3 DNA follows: TGTGCCAGCAGCGATACAGGGGTTCTTGAGCAGTTCTTC. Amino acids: CASSDTGVLEQFF. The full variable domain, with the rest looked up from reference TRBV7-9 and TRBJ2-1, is DTGVSQNPRHKITKRGQNVTFRCDPISEHNRLYWYRQTLGQGPEFLTYFQNEAQLEKSRLLSDRFSAERPKGSFSTLEIQRTEQGDSAMYLCASSDTGVLEQFFGPGTRLTVL.

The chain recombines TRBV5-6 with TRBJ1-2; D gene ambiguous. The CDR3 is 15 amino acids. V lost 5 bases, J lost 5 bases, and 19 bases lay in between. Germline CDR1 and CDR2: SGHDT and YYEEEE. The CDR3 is CASSQLDRGEYGYTF. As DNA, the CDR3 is TGTGCCAGCAGTCAATTGGATCGGGGAGAGTATGGCTACACCTTC. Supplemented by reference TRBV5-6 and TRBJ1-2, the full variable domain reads DAGVTQSPTHLIKTRGQQVTLRCSPKSGHDTVSWYQQALGQGPQFIFQYYEEEERQRGNFPDRFSGHQFPNYSSELNVNALLLGDSALYLCASSQLDRGEYGYTFGSGTRLTVV.

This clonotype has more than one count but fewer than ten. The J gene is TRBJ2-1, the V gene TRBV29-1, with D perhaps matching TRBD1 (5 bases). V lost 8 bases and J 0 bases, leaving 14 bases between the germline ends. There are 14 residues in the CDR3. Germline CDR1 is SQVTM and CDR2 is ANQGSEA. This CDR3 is CSLGHKSSYNEQFF. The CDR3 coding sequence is TGCAGCCTGGGGCACAAGAGCTCCTACAATGAGCAGTTCTTC.

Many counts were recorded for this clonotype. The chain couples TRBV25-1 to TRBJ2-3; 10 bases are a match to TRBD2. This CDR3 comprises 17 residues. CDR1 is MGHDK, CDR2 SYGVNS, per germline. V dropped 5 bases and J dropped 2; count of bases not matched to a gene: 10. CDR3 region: CASSNLAGGFFTDTQYF. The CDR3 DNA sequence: TGTGCCAGCAGTAACTTAGCGGGGGGCTTTTTCACAGATACGCAGTATTTT. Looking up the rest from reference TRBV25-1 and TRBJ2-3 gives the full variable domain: EADIYQTPRYLVIGTGKKITLECSQTMGHDKMYWYQQDPGMELHLIHYSYGVNSTEKGDLSSESTVSRIRTEHFPLTLESARPSHTSQYLCASSNLAGGFFTDTQYFGPGTRLTVL.

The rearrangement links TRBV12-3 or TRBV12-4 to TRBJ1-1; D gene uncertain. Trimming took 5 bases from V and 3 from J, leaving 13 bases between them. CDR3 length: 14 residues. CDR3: CASSPQPGDTEAFF. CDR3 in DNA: TGTGCCAGCAGTCCCCAACCCGGGGACACTGAAGCTTTCTTT.

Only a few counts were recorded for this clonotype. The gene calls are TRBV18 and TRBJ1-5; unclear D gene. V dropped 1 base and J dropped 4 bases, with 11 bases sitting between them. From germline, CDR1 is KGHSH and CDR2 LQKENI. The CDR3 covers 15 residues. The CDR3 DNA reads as TGTGCCAGCTCACCACTCCGAGGGAAGAATCAGCCCCAGCATTTT. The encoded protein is CASSPLRGKNQPQHF.

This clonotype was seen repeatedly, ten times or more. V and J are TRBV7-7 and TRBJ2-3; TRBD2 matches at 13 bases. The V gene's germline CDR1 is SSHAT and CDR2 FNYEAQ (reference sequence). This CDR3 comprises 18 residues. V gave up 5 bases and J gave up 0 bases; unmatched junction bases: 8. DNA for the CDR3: TGTGCCAGCAGCCCGGGGACTAGCGGGACAACTAGCACAGATACGCAGTATTTT. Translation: CASSPGTSGTTSTDTQYF.

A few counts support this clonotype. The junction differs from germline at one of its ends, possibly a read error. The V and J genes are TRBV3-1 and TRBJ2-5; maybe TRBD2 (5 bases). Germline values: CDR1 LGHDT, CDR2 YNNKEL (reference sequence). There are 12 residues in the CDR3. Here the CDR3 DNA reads TGTGCCAGCAGCCAAGATGGGCCTAGTAGGGAGTTC. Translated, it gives CASSQDGPSREF.

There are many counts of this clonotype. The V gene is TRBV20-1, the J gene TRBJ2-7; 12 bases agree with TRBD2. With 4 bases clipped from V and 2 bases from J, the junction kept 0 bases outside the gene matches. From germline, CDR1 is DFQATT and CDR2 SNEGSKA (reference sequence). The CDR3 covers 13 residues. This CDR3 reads CSATSGGAYEQYF. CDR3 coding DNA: TGCAGTGCTACTAGCGGGGGGGCCTACGAGCAGTACTTC.

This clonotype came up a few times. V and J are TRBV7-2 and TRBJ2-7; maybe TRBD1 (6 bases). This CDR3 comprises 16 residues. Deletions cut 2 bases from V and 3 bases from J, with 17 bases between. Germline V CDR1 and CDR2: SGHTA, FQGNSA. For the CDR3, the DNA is TGTGCCAGCAGCTTAAGAGTAGGTGGGGGCAGCTACGAGCAGTACTTC. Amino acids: CASSLRVGGGSYEQYF.

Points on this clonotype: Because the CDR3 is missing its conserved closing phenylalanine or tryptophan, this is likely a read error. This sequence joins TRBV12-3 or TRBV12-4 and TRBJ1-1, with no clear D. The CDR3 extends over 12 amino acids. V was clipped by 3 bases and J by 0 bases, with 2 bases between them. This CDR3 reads CASSFLNTEAFS. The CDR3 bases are TGTGCCAGCAGTTTCCTGAACACTGAAGCTTTCTCT.

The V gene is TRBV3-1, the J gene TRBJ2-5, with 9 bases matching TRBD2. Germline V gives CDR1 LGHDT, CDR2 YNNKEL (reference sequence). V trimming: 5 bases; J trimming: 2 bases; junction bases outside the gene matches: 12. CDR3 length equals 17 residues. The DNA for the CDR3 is TGTGCCAGCAGCATCACCCTCCCCGCGGGGGGGCAAGAGACCCAGTACTTC. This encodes CASSITLPAGGQETQYF.

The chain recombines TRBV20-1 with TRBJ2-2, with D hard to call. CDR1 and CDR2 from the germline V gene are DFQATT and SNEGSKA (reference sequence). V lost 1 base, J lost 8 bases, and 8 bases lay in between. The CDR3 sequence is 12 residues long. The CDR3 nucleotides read TGCAGTGCTAGAGCCATGTCAGGGGAGCTGTTTTTT. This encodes CSARAMSGELFF.

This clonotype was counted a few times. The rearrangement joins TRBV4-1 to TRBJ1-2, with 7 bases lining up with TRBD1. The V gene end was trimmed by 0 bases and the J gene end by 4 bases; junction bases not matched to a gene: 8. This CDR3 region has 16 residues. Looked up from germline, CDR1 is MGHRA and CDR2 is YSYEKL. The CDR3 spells CASSQERGGGGYGYTF. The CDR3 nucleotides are TGCGCCAGCAGCCAAGAGCGCGGAGGGGGCGGCTATGGCTACACCTTC.

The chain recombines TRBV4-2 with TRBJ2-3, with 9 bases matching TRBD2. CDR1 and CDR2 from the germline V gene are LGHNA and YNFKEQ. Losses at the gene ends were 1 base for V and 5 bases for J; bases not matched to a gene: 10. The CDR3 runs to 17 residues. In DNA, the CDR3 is TGTGCCAGCAGCCAAGTACTGGCGGGAGGGCCTGGAGATACGCAGTATTTT. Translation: CASSQVLAGGPGDTQYF.

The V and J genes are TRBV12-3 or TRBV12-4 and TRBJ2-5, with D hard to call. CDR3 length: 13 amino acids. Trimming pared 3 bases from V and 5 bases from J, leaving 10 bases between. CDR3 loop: CASSFSGRETQYF. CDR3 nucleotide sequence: TGTGCCAGCAGTTTTAGTGGCCGGGAGACCCAGTACTTC.